These 12 T cell receptor beta chains were all obtained from the same sample, sequenced in a study of blood T cell repertoires in COVID-19. Profiling relied on immunoSEQ multiplex PCR, and the TCRdb table lists in-frame clones only, not all of them. Of approximately 240,000 clones in the sample, around 80% are singletons; the top ten hold 4%. The sample was peripheral blood. These TCRs come from a woman aged 40 to 55 with active or convalescent COVID-19.

The V and J genes are TRBV27 and TRBJ2-7, with 7 bases that match TRBD1. The CDR3 spans 14 residues. CDR1 MNHEY and CDR2 SMNVEV come from the germline V gene (reference sequence). The trim removed 7 bases at V and 7 bases at J, leaving 13 bases unmatched. Here the CDR3 reads CASKNRQGVGEQYF. DNA of the CDR3: TGTGCCAGCAAAAATCGACAGGGTGTAGGGGAGCAGTACTTC.

The rearrangement links TRBV6-5 to TRBJ1-2; weak D call: TRBD1 (6 bases). The CDR3 length is 14 residues. Germline V gene lookup returns CDR1 MNHEY and CDR2 SVGAGI. V was trimmed by 4 bases and J by 5 bases, leaving 14 bases between them. The CDR3 is CASSSPLRGYGYTF. CDR3 coding DNA: TGTGCCAGCAGTTCCCCCCTTAGGGGGTATGGCTACACCTTC.

The genes are TRBV27 and TRBJ2-5, with TRBD2 identical over 10 bases. Trimming took 0 bases from V and 1 from J; bases not matched to a gene: 5. The CDR3 has 17 residues. Germline V gene data show CDR1 as MNHEY and CDR2 as SMNVEV (reference sequence). This CDR3 is CASSLSPTSGFQETQYF. CDR3 DNA sequence: TGTGCCAGCAGTTTATCCCCGACTAGCGGGTTCCAAGAGACCCAGTACTTC.

The J gene is TRBJ2-2, the V gene TRBV10-3; D ambiguous. V was pared by 3 bases and J by 1 base, with 6 bases between. Germline assignment: CDR1 ENHRY and CDR2 SYGVKD. The CDR3 loop spans 14 amino acids. The CDR3 region is CAISENRNTGELFF. CDR3 in DNA: TGTGCCATCAGTGAAAACAGGAACACCGGGGAGCTGTTTTTT.

The rearrangement joins TRBV5-6 to TRBJ1-1, with 9 bases lining up with TRBD1. CDR3 length: 15 residues. Germline V lookup: CDR1 SGHDT, CDR2 YYEEEE. Germline trimming cut 1 base from V and 1 base from J; bases unmatched to any gene: 2. The CDR3 here is CASSLTGGGNTEAFF. In DNA form, the CDR3 reads TGTGCCAGCAGCTTGACAGGGGGCGGGAACACTGAAGCTTTCTTT.

The chain is built from TRBV3-1 (or the pseudogene TRBV3-2) and TRBJ1-2; maybe TRBD1 (5 bases). Trimming shortened V by 4 bases and J by 2 bases, and 8 bases separated the two germline ends. The germline CDR1 and CDR2 sequences are LGHDT and YNNKEL (reference sequence). The CDR3 is 13 residues long. CDR3 in amino acids: CASSPGLNYGYTF. In DNA form, the CDR3 reads TGTGCCAGCAGCCCGGGACTGAACTATGGCTACACCTTC.

V and J are TRBV10-1 and TRBJ2-5, with 12 bases lining up with TRBD2. Germline trimming cut 3 bases from V and 5 bases from J; bases unmatched to any gene: 7. This CDR3 contains 16 residues. CDR1 is WNHNN and CDR2 is SYGVQD in the germline V gene (reference sequence). CDR3 amino acids: CASSDGTSGSSETQYF. The CDR3 DNA sequence: TGCGCCAGCAGTGACGGGACTAGCGGGTCCTCGGAGACCCAGTACTTC.

The chain has TRBV29-1 and TRBJ2-2; D is unresolved. Germline CDR1 reads SQVTM; CDR2 reads ANQGSEA. The CDR3 length is 14 residues. V was cut by 4 bases and J by 5 bases, with 14 bases left in between. The CDR3 protein is CSVGGVSGTGELFF. In DNA, the CDR3 is TGCAGCGTTGGAGGTGTTAGTGGTACCGGGGAGCTGTTTTTT.

The V and J genes are TRBV29-1 and TRBJ1-1, with 7 nucleotides matching TRBD1. V dropped 7 bases and J dropped 4; count of bases not matched to a gene: 3. The CDR3 runs 11 residues. Germline loops: CDR1 SQVTM, CDR2 ANQGSEA. The CDR3 is CSAHRGTEAFF. Written as DNA, the CDR3 is TGCAGCGCCCACAGGGGCACTGAAGCTTTCTTT.

This clone was detected a few times. The chain couples TRBV24-1 to TRBJ2-7, with 9 nucleotides matching TRBD2. Trimming took 3 bases from V and 3 from J; bases not matched to a gene: 5. Germline CDR1 reads KGHDR; CDR2 reads SFDVKD. This CDR3 region has 15 residues. The CDR3 region has the DNA TGTGCCACCAGTGATCAAAGCGGGGGGTACTACGAGCAGTACTTC. It specifies CATSDQSGGYYEQYF.

The chain combines TRBV4-2 with TRBJ1-2, with D hard to call. The germline V and J ends were trimmed by 0 bases and 4 bases, with 9 bases remaining between them. The CDR3 totals 14 residues. Germline assignment: CDR1 LGHNA and CDR2 YNFKEQ. CDR3 bases: TGTGCCAGCAGCCAAGATAAGCTGGTCTATGGCTACACCTTC. Translation gives CASSQDKLVYGYTF.

On this clone: This specimen includes other DNA sequences encoding the same CDR3. The chain couples TRBV19 to TRBJ2-5; tentative D call: TRBD1 (5 bases). Germline assignment: CDR1 LNHDA and CDR2 SQIVND (reference sequence). Trimming took 3 bases from V and 5 from J, leaving 10 bases between them. This CDR3 region has 13 residues. Here the CDR3 DNA reads TGTGCCAGTAGTATCCCAGGGTGGGAGACCCAGTACTTC. It encodes CASSIPGWETQYF.